This T cell receptor beta chain was found in a study of response to subunit inactivated influenza vaccine (dated by TCRdb to the late 2010s). General notes on the study: To follow how T cells responded to a trivalent subunit inactivated influenza vaccine, the researchers relied on deep quantitative profiling of the T cell receptor repertoire.

Here is what the overall study found, with its caveats: It was suggested by the authors that each seasonal influenza vaccination may recruit only a limited number of new T cells.

From the germline V gene, CDR1 is SQVTM and CDR2 is ANQGSEA. Including cysteine and phenylalanine, the CDR3 has 12 amino acids. Kept here is only the CDR3 DNA, which spans 36 bases and is read in frame from base 1. V is pruned by 4 bases and J by 7 bases, leaving 3 bases of the junction without a gene match. Library preparation was by RT-PCR. The sample was run on an Illumina HiSeq 2500. TCRdb reprocessed the public reads (quality trimming at Q25 with fastp, clone calling with MiXCR) and kept in-frame beta chains. Entries are consolidated by CDR3 protein sequence, retaining the most common genes and DNA. The sample table shows about 620,000 distinct CDR3 sequences, and roughly 10% are seen once. The ten largest clonotypes hold roughly 10% of the sample. This clonotype appeared many times. What antigen it recognizes has not been identified. No base quality information exists; no much larger clone differs at one position.

This sequence uses TRBV29-1 and TRBJ2-1, with 8 junctional bases fitting TRBD2. The sequence came from a man over 45 who received an inactivated influenza vaccine. Donor details come from another sample of the same person, matched by shared clones. This specimen consisted of PBMCs from blood, obtained on the day of vaccination. The nucleotides are TGCAGCGTTGGCGCGGGAGGAAATGAGCAGTTCTTC. Translated, it gives CSVGAGGNEQFF.